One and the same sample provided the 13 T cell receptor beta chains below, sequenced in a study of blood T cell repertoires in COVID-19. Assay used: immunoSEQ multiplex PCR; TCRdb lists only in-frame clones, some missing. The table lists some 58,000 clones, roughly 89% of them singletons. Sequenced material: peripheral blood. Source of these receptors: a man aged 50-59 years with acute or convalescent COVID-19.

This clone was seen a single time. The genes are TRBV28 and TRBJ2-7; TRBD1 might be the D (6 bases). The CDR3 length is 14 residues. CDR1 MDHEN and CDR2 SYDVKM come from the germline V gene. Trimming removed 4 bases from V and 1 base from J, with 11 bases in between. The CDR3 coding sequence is TGTGCCAGCAGTTCGGGACACAAGTCCTACGAGCAGTACTTC. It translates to CASSSGHKSYEQYF.

The CDR3 spells CASSLGVGQGDNQPQHF. Written as DNA, the CDR3 is TGTGCCAGCAGCTTGGGGGTGGGACAGGGAGATAATCAGCCCCAGCATTTT. The J gene is TRBJ1-5, the V gene TRBV5-8; 9 nucleotides agree with TRBD1. V lost 0 bases to trimming and J lost 4 bases; unmatched junction nucleotides: 8. Germline CDR1 SGHTS, CDR2 YDEGEE. The CDR3 is made up of 17 amino acids.

The CDR3 nucleotides read TGTGCCAGCAGCGCCGGGACTAGCGGGAGCACAGATACGCAGTATTTT. Residues: CASSAGTSGSTDTQYF. V and J are TRBV5-4 and TRBJ2-3, with 12 bases identical to TRBD2. J was trimmed by 0 bases and V by 4 bases; bases with no gene match: 3. The CDR3 sequence is 16 residues long. Germline-derived CDR1 and CDR2 are SGHNT and YYREEE (reference sequence).

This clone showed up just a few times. CDR3 nucleotides: TGTGCCTGGTCCGCAGGGGGAAGCAATCAGCCCCAGCATTTT. Amino acid sequence: CAWSAGGSNQPQHF. The rearrangement joins TRBV30 to TRBJ1-5; the match to TRBD1 covers 7 bases. Trimming removed 5 bases from V and 1 base from J; junction bases left unmatched: 5. This CDR3 has 14 amino acids. Germline V gives CDR1 GTSNPN, CDR2 SVGIG (reference sequence).

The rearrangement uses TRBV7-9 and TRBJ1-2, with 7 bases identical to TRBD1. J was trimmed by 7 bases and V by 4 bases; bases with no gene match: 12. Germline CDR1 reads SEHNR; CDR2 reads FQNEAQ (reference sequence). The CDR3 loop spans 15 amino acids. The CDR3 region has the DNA TGTGCCAGCAGCTCCGACAGGGCCCAGGCTTCTGGCTACACCTTC. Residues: CASSSDRAQASGYTF.

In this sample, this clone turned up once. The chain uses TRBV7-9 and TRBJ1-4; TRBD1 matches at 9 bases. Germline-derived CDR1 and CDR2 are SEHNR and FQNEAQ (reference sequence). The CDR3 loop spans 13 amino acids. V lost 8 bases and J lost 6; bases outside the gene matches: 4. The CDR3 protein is CASQGQGYEKLFF. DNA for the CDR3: TGTGCCAGCCAAGGACAGGGGTATGAAAAACTGTTTTTT.

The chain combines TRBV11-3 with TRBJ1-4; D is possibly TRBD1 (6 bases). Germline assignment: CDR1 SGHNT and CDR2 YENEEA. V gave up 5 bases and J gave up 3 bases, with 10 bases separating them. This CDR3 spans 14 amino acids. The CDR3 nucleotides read TGTGCCAGCAGCCCAGGGACATCTAATGAAAAACTGTTTTTT. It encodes CASSPGTSNEKLFF. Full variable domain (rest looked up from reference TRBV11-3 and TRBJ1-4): EAGVVQSPRYKIIEKKQPVAFWCNPISGHNTLYWYLQNLGQGPELLIRYENEEAVDDSQLPKDRFSAERLKGVDSTLKIQPAELGDSAVYLCASSPGTSNEKLFFGSGTQLSVL.

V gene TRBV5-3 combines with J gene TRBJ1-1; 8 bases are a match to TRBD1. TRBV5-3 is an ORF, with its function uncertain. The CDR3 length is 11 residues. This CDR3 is CQGARNTEAFF. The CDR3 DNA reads TGTCAGGGGGCGCGGAACACTGAAGCTTTCTTT.

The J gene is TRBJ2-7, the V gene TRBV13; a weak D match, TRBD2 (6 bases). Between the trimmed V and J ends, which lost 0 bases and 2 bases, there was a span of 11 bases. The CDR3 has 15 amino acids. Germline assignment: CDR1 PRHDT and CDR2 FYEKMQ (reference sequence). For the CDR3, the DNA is TGTGCCAGCAGCTTAGGTCCCGGGGAGGCCTACGAGCAGTACTTC. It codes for CASSLGPGEAYEQYF.

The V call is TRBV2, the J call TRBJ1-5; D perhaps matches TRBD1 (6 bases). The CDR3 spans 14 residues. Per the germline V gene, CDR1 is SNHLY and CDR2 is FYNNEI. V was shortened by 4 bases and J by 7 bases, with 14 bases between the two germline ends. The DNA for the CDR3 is TGTGCCAGCAGTGGAAGTGGGGGCAGGCAGCCCCAGCATTTT. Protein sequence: CASSGSGGRQPQHF.

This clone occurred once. For the CDR3, the DNA is TGTGCCAGCAGCTTGTCCAGCTACGAGCAGTACTTC. Its translation: CASSLSSYEQYF. V usage is TRBV5-6 and J usage is TRBJ2-7; D gene ambiguous. V was shortened by 1 base and J by 3 bases, with 5 bases between the two germline ends. CDR1 and CDR2 from the germline V gene are SGHDT and YYEEEE. The CDR3 has 12 residues.

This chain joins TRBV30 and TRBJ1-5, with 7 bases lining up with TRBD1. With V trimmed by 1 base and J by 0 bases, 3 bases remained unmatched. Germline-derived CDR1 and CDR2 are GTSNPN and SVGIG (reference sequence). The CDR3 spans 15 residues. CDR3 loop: CAWSGGTVSNQPQHF. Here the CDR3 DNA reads TGTGCCTGGAGTGGAGGGACAGTTAGCAATCAGCCCCAGCATTTT.

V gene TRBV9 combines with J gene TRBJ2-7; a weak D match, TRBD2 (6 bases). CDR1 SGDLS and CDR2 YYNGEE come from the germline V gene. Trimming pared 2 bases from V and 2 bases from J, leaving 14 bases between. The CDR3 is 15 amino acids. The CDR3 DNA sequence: TGTGCCAGCAGCGTCAGAGACGGGAGACCCTACGAGCAGTACTTC. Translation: CASSVRDGRPYEQYF.